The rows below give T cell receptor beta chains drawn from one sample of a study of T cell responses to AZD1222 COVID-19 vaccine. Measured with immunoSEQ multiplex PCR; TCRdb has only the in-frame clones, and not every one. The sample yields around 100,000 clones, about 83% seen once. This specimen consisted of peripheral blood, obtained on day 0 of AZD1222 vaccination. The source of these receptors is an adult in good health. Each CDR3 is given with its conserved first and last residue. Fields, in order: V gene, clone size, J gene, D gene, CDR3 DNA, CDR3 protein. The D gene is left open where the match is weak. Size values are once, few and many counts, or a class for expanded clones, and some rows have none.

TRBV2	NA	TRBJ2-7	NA	TGTGCCAGCAGTGAGGAGGGGCTAGCTCTCGAGCAGTACTTC	CASSEEGLALEQYF
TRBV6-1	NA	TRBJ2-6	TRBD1	TGTGCCAGCAGTGGACAGGGGGAGTACTCTGGGGCCAACGTCCTGACTTTC	CASSGQGEYSGANVLTF
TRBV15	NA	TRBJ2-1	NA	TGTGCCACCAGCAGAGAGGACCGAGACAATGAGCAGTTCTTC	CATSREDRDNEQFF
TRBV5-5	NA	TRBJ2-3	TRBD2	TGTGCCAGCAGCTTTGGTATTAGCGGGTTAACAGATACGCAGTATTTT	CASSFGISGLTDTQYF
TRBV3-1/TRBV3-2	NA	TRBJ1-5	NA	TGTGCCAGCAGCCAAGATCGGGATCAGCCCCAGCATTTT	CASSQDRDQPQHF
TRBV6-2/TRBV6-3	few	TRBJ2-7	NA	TGTGCCAGCAGTTACTCTGCAGGGGCCTACGAGCAGTACTTC	CASSYSAGAYEQYF
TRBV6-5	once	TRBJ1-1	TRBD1	TGTGCCAGCACTCCGGACAGGATAATGAACACTGAAGCTTTCTTT	CASTPDRIMNTEAFF
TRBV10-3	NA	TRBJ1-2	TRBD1	TGTGCCCCCAGGGGGGGATTGTATGGCTACACCTTC	CAPRGGLYGYTF
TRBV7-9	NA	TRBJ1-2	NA	TGTGCCAGCAGCCCAGGGGCGGAGGGCCTCTATGGCTACACCTTC	CASSPGAEGLYGYTF
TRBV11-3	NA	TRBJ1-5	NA	TGTGCCAGCAGCTTAGACCGGGGGCCTAGCAATCAGCCCCAGCATTTT	CASSLDRGPSNQPQHF
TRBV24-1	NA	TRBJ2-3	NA	TGTGCCACCAGTGCGCGGCACTCGTCAGATACGCAGTATTTT	CATSARHSSDTQYF
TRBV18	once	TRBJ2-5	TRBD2	TGTGCCAGCTCACCACCGGAGTGGGGAGGGGAGACCCAGTACTTC	CASSPPEWGGETQYF
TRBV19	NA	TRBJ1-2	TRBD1	TGTGCCAGTAGTTTGGACAGGGGAGGCATCTATGGCTACACCTTC	CASSLDRGGIYGYTF
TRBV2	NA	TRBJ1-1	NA	TGTGCCAGCAGTTTGTCTGAAGCTTTCTTT	CASSLSEAFF
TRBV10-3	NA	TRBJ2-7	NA	TGTGCCATCGGCGGGGACGTCGGCTTCAGCTACGAGCAGTACTTC	CAIGGDVGFSYEQYF
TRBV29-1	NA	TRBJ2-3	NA	TGCAGCGTTGACCCAGGGGGGACAGATACGCAGTATTTT	CSVDPGGTDTQYF
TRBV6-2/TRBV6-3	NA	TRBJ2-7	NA	TGTGCCAGCAGTTACGTTGTGAATTTCGAGCAGTACTTC	CASSYVVNFEQYF
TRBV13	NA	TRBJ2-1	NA	TGTGCCAGCAGCCAGGGACCCTACCGGAGCTCCTACAATGAGCAGTTCTTC	CASSQGPYRSSYNEQFF
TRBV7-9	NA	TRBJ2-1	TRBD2	TGTGCCAGCCTCATCGGGACTAGCGCCTACAATGAGCAGTTCTTC	CASLIGTSAYNEQFF
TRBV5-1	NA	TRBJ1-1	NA	TGCGCCAGCAGCTTGGAAGGGGGGAGCACTGAAGCTTTCTTT	CASSLEGGSTEAFF
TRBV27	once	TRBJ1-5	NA	TGTGCCAGCCACCCCCTCGGAGGAGAGGGCGGCAATCAGCCCCAGCATTTT	CASHPLGGEGGNQPQHF
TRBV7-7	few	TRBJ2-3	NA	TGTGCCAGCAGCTTGACTGATCAGGTGGGGGGGCACACAGATACGCAGTATTTT	CASSLTDQVGGHTDTQYF
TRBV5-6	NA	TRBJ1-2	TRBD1	TGTGCCAGCAGATTAGACAGGGGCTATGGCTACACCTTC	CASRLDRGYGYTF
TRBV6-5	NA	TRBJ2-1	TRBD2	TGTGCCACCTCTAGCGGGAGGCTTTCCTACAATGAGCAGTTCTTC	CATSSGRLSYNEQFF
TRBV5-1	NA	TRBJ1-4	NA	TGCGCCAGCAGCACCTCCCGGTCGACTAATGAAAAACTGTTTTTT	CASSTSRSTNEKLFF
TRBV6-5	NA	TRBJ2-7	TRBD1	TGTGCCAGCAGCAAAGACAGGGGAGGAACCTACGAGCAGTACTTC	CASSKDRGGTYEQYF
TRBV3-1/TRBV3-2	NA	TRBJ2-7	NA	TGTGCCAGCAGCCAAGAATGGGGGCCTCACTCCTACGAGCAGTACTTC	CASSQEWGPHSYEQYF
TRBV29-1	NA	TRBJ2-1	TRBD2	TGCAGCGTTGGAGGGACTAGCGGGGCTAGCGGGAGGGTGTTCTTC	CSVGGTSGASGRVFF
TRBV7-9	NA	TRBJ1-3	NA	TGTGCCAGCAGCTTCGGGGTCCAGGCGACCTCTGGAAACACCATATATTTT	CASSFGVQATSGNTIYF
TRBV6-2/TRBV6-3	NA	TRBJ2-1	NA	TGTGCCAGCAGTCGCCCTCTTGGCAATATTGCCAATGAGCAGTTCTTC	CASSRPLGNIANEQFF
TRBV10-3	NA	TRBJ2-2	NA	TGTGCCAGCTCTCGGGGCCCCGGGGAGCTGTTTTTT	CASSRGPGELFF
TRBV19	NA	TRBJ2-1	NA	TGTGCCAGTAGTATCTACGGCGGGATTTACAATGAGCAGTTCTTC	CASSIYGGIYNEQFF
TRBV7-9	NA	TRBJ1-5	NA	TGTGCCAGCAGCTTAGGACAACACCAGCCCCAGCATTTT	CASSLGQHQPQHF
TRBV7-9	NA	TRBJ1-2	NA	TGTGCCAGCAGCTTAGAATTGCAGGGAGTAGGCTACACCTTC	CASSLELQGVGYTF
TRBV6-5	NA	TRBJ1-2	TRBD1	TGTGCCACCATGGACAGGGCTAACTATGGCTACACCTTC	CATMDRANYGYTF
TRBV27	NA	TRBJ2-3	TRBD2	TGTGCCAGCAGTGGGGCCCGGGGGGCAGATACGCAGTATTTT	CASSGARGADTQYF
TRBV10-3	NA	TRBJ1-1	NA	TGTGCCATCAGTGAGTCCCTCGTAGGGGGGGGGACTGAAGCTTTCTTT	CAISESLVGGGTEAFF
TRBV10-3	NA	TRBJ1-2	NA	TGTGCCATCAGTGGTGTGGGGGGGAACTATGGCTACACCTTC	CAISGVGGNYGYTF
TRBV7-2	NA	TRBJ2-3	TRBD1	TGTGCCAGCAACCCGACAGGGTCGGTGGCAGATACGCAGTATTTT	CASNPTGSVADTQYF
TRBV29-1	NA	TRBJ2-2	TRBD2	TGCAGCGTTGAAGGCTACCGGGGGAGGGCGGGCACCGGGGAGCTGTTTTTT	CSVEGYRGRAGTGELFF
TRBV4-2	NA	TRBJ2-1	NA	TGTGCCAGCAGCCAAGGGCAGGGTTCCTACAATGAGCAGTTCTTC	CASSQGQGSYNEQFF
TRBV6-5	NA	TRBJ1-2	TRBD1	TGTGCCAGCAGCAAACGGCGACAGGGATACTATGGCTACACCTTC	CASSKRRQGYYGYTF
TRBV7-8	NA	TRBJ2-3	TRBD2	TGTGCCAGCAGAAACCCTCCTAGCGGGAGAGAGTATTTT	CASRNPPSGREYF
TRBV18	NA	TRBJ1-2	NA	TGTGCCAGCTCAGCGCCTACTAACTATGGCTACACCTTC	CASSAPTNYGYTF
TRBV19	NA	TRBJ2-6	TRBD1	TGTGCCAGTAGCAAGACAGGGGCTGCCGGGGCCAACGTCCTGACTTTC	CASSKTGAAGANVLTF
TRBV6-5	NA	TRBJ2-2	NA	TGTGCCAGCGCAATACCCGGGAAATTGACCGGGGAGCTGTTTTTT	CASAIPGKLTGELFF
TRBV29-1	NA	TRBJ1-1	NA	TGCAGCTATGGGGATCAGGGTCCCACTGAAGCTTTCTTT	CSYGDQGPTEAFF
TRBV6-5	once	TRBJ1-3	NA	TGTGCCAGCCGGGCGATCTCTGGAAACACCATATATTTT	CASRAISGNTIYF
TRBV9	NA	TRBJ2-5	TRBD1	TGTGCCAGCAGCGGATCGGGACAGGGTAGTTCCCAGTACTTC	CASSGSGQGSSQYF
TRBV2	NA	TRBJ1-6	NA	TGTGCCAGCAGCTTGACGCAGTCCGATAATTCACCCCTCCACTTT	CASSLTQSDNSPLHF
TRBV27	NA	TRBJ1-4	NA	TGTGCCAGCAGTTTAGATCGGGGTGAAAAACTGTTTTTT	CASSLDRGEKLFF
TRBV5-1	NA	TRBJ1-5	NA	TGCGCCAGCAGCCAGGGCCAGGATCAGCCCCAGCATTTT	CASSQGQDQPQHF
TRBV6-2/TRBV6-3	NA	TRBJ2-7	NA	TGTGCCAGCAGCCCGTCCGGGAGTCGATACGAGCAGTACTTC	CASSPSGSRYEQYF
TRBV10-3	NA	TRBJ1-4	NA	TGTGCCATCAGTGATCGGAAAGAAGGGGGAACTAATGAAAAACTGTTTTTT	CAISDRKEGGTNEKLFF
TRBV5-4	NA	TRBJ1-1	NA	TGTGCCAGCAGCTTGGCCGATGTGGGCCCAGGGACTGAAGCTTTCTTT	CASSLADVGPGTEAFF
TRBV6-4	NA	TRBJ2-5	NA	TGTGCCAGCAGTGAGATGGAAGGGGGGACCCAGTACTTC	CASSEMEGGTQYF
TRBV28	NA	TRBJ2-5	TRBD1	TGTGCCAGCAGTCCAACGAACTCATACAGGGGGCGTTTGGACCAAGAGACCCAGTACTTC	CASSPTNSYRGRLDQETQYF
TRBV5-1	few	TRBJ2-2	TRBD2	TGCGCCAGCAGCTTGGGACTAGCGAGCACCGGGGAGCTGTTTTTT	CASSLGLASTGELFF
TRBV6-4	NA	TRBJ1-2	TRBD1	TGTGCCAGCAGCGAGGGACAGGGGGCGAACTATGGCTACACCTTC	CASSEGQGANYGYTF